The rows below give T cell receptor beta chains drawn from one sample of a study of T cells in Graves' hyperthyroidism and ophthalmopathy. TCRdb re-analysed the multiplex PCR reads in MiXCR, keeping a single row per CDR3 protein. The table has 300,000 to 450,000 distinct CDR3 sequences, under 15% seen once; the top ten hold around a third. Sequencing was done on a sample of blood. Source of these receptors: a woman in her thirties with Graves' hyperthyroidism. Both conserved end residues are part of each CDR3. Fields, in order: V gene, J gene, D gene, clone size, CDR3 protein, CDR3 DNA. D genes are given only for firm matches. Part of the rows lack a size; the others show once, few, many or a class for expanded clones.

>TRBV6-1|TRBJ1-4|-|-
CASRRASSNEKLFF
TGTGCCAGCAGACGAGCGTCTTCTAATGAAAAACTGTTTTTT
>TRBV2|TRBJ2-2|-|many
CASKRVDTGELFF
TGTGCCAGCAAGAGGGTAGACACCGGGGAGCTGTTTTTT
>TRBV4-2|TRBJ1-5|TRBD1|-
CASSQDRTGNFQPQHF
TGTGCCAGCAGCCAAGATAGGACAGGGAATTTCCAGCCCCAGCATTTT
>TRBV28|TRBJ2-7|TRBD2|few
CASSLLSSGRGEQYF
TGTGCCAGCAGTTTACTTTCTAGCGGGAGGGGTGAGCAGTACTTC
>TRBV10-2|TRBJ2-1|-|few
CASSESRTSYNEQFF
TGCGCCAGCAGTGAGTCTCGGACCTCCTACAATGAGCAGTTCTTC
>TRBV25-1|TRBJ2-7|TRBD2|-
CASSEMGLAVYEQYF
TGTGCCAGCAGTGAAATGGGACTAGCAGTCTACGAGCAGTACTTC
>TRBV28|TRBJ2-7|-|many
CASSFTDTYEQYF
TGTGCCAGCAGTTTCACGGATACCTACGAGCAGTACTTC
>TRBV28|TRBJ1-3|-|many
CASSLYPSSGNTIYF
TGTGCCAGCAGTTTATATCCGAGCTCTGGAAACACCATATATTTT
>TRBV6-1|TRBJ2-5|-|few
CASRITGRETQYF
TGTGCCAGCAGGATCACGGGCCGGGAGACCCAGTACTTC
>TRBV7-9|TRBJ2-3|TRBD2|many
CASRQLAGVTDTQYF
TGTGCCAGCAGACAACTAGCGGGGGTCACAGATACGCAGTATTTT
>TRBV6-1|TRBJ2-3|TRBD1|-
CASSEGGTGRSDTQYF
TGTGCCAGCAGTGAAGGTGGGACAGGGCGGTCAGATACGCAGTATTTT
>TRBV4-1|TRBJ2-5|TRBD2|-
CASSQELAVAGTQYF
TGCGCCAGCAGCCAAGAGCTAGCGGTTGCGGGGACCCAGTACTTC
>TRBV18|TRBJ2-1|-|many
CASSPTGAGDSEQFF
TGTGCCAGCTCACCAACGGGGGCAGGGGATAGTGAGCAGTTCTTC
>TRBV5-1|TRBJ2-7|TRBD1|-
CASSQGTGSEQYF
TGCGCCAGCAGCCAAGGGACAGGGAGCGAGCAGTACTTC
>TRBV15|TRBJ2-2|-|many
CATSDSLTGELFF
TGTGCCACCAGTGATTCTCTCACCGGGGAGCTGTTTTTT
>TRBV20-1|TRBJ2-3|TRBD2|once
CSAGTSGSGQTDTQYF
TGCAGTGCTGGGACTAGCGGGAGCGGCCAAACAGATACGCAGTATTTT
>TRBV19|TRBJ1-4|-|-
CASSQGVTTNEKLFF
TGTGCCAGTAGTCAAGGTGTGACAACTAATGAAAAACTGTTTTTT
>TRBV7-9|TRBJ2-7|TRBD1|many
CASSQGQGTYEQYF
TGTGCCAGCAGCCAGGGACAGGGAACCTACGAGCAGTACTTC
>TRBV15|TRBJ2-7|TRBD2|-
CATSRDGPLAGVSYEQYF
TGTGCCACCAGCAGAGACGGTCCTTTAGCGGGAGTGTCGTACGAGCAGTACTTC
>TRBV18|TRBJ1-6|-|many
CASSPGPGNSPLHF
TGTGCCAGCTCACCAGGGCCTGGGAATTCACCCCTCCACTTT
>TRBV7-9|TRBJ2-5|TRBD2|-
CASTLLLADQETQYF
TGTGCCAGCACCCTACTACTAGCGGACCAAGAGACCCAGTACTTC
>TRBV2|TRBJ1-2|-|many
CASIVFPDGYTF
TGTGCCAGCATCGTCTTCCCCGATGGCTACACCTTC
>TRBV5-6|TRBJ2-3|-|once
CASSQQVVRTDTQYF
TGTGCCAGCAGCCAACAGGTAGTGAGAACAGATACGCAGTATTTT
>TRBV30|TRBJ1-2|TRBD1|many
CAWSRAGQGPRGYTF
TGTGCCTGGAGTCGAGCGGGACAGGGCCCTAGGGGCTACACCTTC
>TRBV13|TRBJ1-3|TRBD1|-
CASSLRGQGSGNTIYF
TGTGCCAGCAGCTTAAGGGGACAGGGCTCAGGAAACACCATATATTTT
>TRBV6-1|TRBJ1-1|-|many
CASSEWGQNTEAFF
TGTGCCAGCAGTGAATGGGGACAGAACACTGAAGCTTTCTTT
>TRBV5-5|TRBJ1-1|-|many
CASSFEQGVWNTEAFF
TGTGCCAGCAGCTTCGAACAGGGAGTGTGGAACACTGAAGCTTTCTTT
>TRBV9|TRBJ1-6|TRBD1|few
CASSGTGASPLHF
TGTGCCAGCTCAGGGACAGGGGCTTCACCCCTCCACTTT
>TRBV5-1|TRBJ1-5|-|-
CASSLEGSDNQPQHF
TGCGCCAGCAGCTTGGAAGGGTCTGACAATCAGCCCCAGCATTTT
>TRBV28|TRBJ1-2|-|many
CASRTTVNYGYTF
TGTGCCAGCAGGACGACAGTGAACTATGGCTACACCTTC
>TRBV20-1|TRBJ2-1|-|few
CSARRGGTPAGEQFF
TGCAGTGCTAGGCGAGGTGGGACCCCAGCTGGTGAGCAGTTCTTC
>TRBV6-1|TRBJ1-2|-|many
CASSELGASYGYTF
TGTGCCAGCAGTGAACTGGGGGCCAGCTATGGCTACACCTTC
>TRBV28|TRBJ2-7|-|many
CASRDQGPYEQYF
TGTGCCAGCAGAGATCAGGGTCCCTACGAGCAGTACTTC
>TRBV28|TRBJ1-1|TRBD1|few
CASSPQGANTEAFF
TGTGCCAGCAGTCCCCAGGGGGCGAACACTGAAGCTTTCTTT
>TRBV10-2|TRBJ1-1|TRBD1|few
CASSATGVEAFF
TGCGCCAGCAGTGCGACAGGGGTTGAAGCTTTCTTT